The 16 T cell receptor beta chains below were found in one sample sequenced in a study of T-cell memory formation after mild COVID-19. Each CDR3 protein gets one entry after TCRdb re-called the 5' RACE reads with MiXCR. The profile shows 180,000 or so distinct CDR3 sequences, about 9.9% of them singletons. Input material: PBMCs or a T cell subset sorted from them (not recorded which). These receptors came from a man aged 18 to 29 who had mild COVID-19 (a few samples of this study predate the infection). Cell type and time point are not known.

This chain joins TRBV11-2 and TRBJ1-5; D unclear. The V gene's germline CDR1 is SGHAT and CDR2 FQNNGV. The CDR3 has 14 amino acids. Trimming took off 5 bases at V and 2 bases at J, with 10 bases between the two ends. The CDR3 DNA sequence: TGTGCCAGCAGCCTAGTGGAGGGCAATCAGCCCCAGCATTTT. It is translated as CASSLVEGNQPQHF.

The V and J genes are TRBV18 and TRBJ2-1; 8 nucleotides match TRBD1. V lost 3 bases, J lost 12 bases, and 7 bases stayed unmatched. The CDR3 length is 13 residues. Germline CDR1 is KGHSH and CDR2 is LQKENI. This CDR3 reads CASSPEDRVRQFF. As DNA, the CDR3 is TGTGCCAGCTCACCTGAGGACAGGGTGCGGCAGTTCTTC.

This clonotype came up many times. Here the CDR3 DNA reads TGCGCCAGCAGCACCGGGACAGGGAGGATAGAGACCCAGTACTTC. Protein: CASSTGTGRIETQYF. The chain has TRBV5-1 and TRBJ2-5; TRBD1 matches 9 bases. CDR3 length: 15 amino acids. CDR1 and CDR2 from the germline V gene are SGHRS and YFSETQ. The V segment lost 4 bases and the J segment 4 bases; nucleotides outside the gene matches: 8.

This clonotype has more than one count but fewer than ten. The genes are TRBV5-1 and TRBJ2-5, with D maybe TRBD2 (5 bases). Between the trimmed V and J ends, which lost 0 bases and 4 bases, there was a span of 10 bases. The CDR3 consists of 14 residues. Germline V CDR1 and CDR2: SGHRS, YFSETQ. This CDR3 reads CASSLGRAGETQYF. The CDR3 DNA sequence: TGCGCCAGCAGCTTGGGGCGGGCTGGAGAGACCCAGTACTTC.

Only a few counts were recorded for this clonotype. V gene TRBV2 combines with J gene TRBJ1-5, with D unresolved. The V end was cut by 2 bases, the J end by 0 bases, with 5 bases between. The CDR3 runs 14 residues. Germline assignment: CDR1 SNHLY and CDR2 FYNNEI. CDR3 sequence: CASSELSSNQPQHF. CDR3 coding DNA: TGTGCCAGCAGTGAACTTAGTAGCAATCAGCCCCAGCATTTT.

This clonotype was counted between two and nine times. The chain recombines TRBV7-3 with TRBJ2-7; D not certain. Germline V gene sequence: CDR1 SGHTA, CDR2 FQGTGA. The length of the CDR3 is 15 residues. Trimming stripped 4 bases from V and 2 bases from J, with 15 bases between. The CDR3 loop is CASSSGRRWPYEQYF. CDR3 coding DNA: TGTGCCAGCAGCTCGGGCCGGCGTTGGCCCTACGAGCAGTACTTC. The complete variable domain, with remaining parts taken from reference TRBV7-3 and TRBJ2-7, reads GAGVSQTPSNKVTEKGKYVELRCDPISGHTALYWYRQSLGQGPEFLIYFQGTGAADDSGLPNDRFFAVRPEGSVSTLKIQRTERGDSAVYLCASSSGRRWPYEQYFGPGTRLTVT.

This chain uses TRBV7-7 with TRBJ2-2; D unresolved. Germline V gene data show CDR1 as SSHAT and CDR2 as FNYEAQ (reference sequence). With 5 bases removed from V and 4 bases from J, the gap between germline ends came to 14 bases. This CDR3 has 15 amino acids. This CDR3 is CASSTHLGATGELFF. In DNA, the CDR3 is TGTGCCAGCAGCACCCATTTAGGAGCCACCGGGGAGCTGTTTTTT.

The table lists this clonotype with a few counts. V gene TRBV12-3 or TRBV12-4 combines with J gene TRBJ2-2; a possible D gene is TRBD1 (6 bases). The length of the CDR3 is 15 residues. Between the trimmed V and J ends, which lost 5 bases and 6 bases, there was a span of 16 bases. The CDR3 here is CASSNPTGNAGELFF. CDR3 DNA: TGTGCCAGCAGTAACCCCACAGGGAATGCCGGGGAGCTGTTTTTT.

The chain combines TRBV7-2 with TRBJ1-2; perhaps TRBD1 as D (6 bases). The length of the CDR3 is 14 residues. Germline lookup yields CDR1 SGHTA and CDR2 FQGNSA. The V gene lost 5 bases and the J gene lost 4 bases, with 14 bases spanning the gap. In nucleotides, the CDR3 is TGTGCCAGCAGCATCAACAGGGAAGGCTATGGCTACACCTTC. Translated: CASSINREGYGYTF.

J is TRBJ2-3 and V is TRBV9, with TRBD1 matching over 8 bases. The J segment lost 5 bases and the V segment lost 4 bases, leaving 12 bases of the junction unmatched. Looked up from germline, CDR1 is SGDLS and CDR2 is YYNGEE. The CDR3 sequence is 16 residues long. The CDR3 DNA sequence: TGTGCCAGCAGCACCCGGACAGGGCCGGCGATAGATACGCAGTATTTT. The encoded protein is CASSTRTGPAIDTQYF.

In the case of this clonotype: A much larger clone sits a single nucleotide away, making a read error possible. This chain connects TRBV20-1 to TRBJ2-7; 12 bases are a match to TRBD2. CDR3 length: 14 amino acids. Per germline, CDR1 DFQATT and CDR2 SNEGSKA (reference sequence). V shed 6 bases and J 1 base; nucleotides not matched to a gene: 4. The CDR3 reads CSALAGGRSYEQYF. DNA of the CDR3: TGCAGTGCCCTAGCGGGGGGGAGATCCTACGAGCAGTACTTC.

This clonotype was observed a handful of times. V usage is TRBV20-1 and J usage is TRBJ2-7; D uncertain. The CDR3 loop spans 11 amino acids. The germline CDR1 and CDR2 sequences are DFQATT and SNEGSKA (reference sequence). V was trimmed by 2 bases and J by 6 bases, leaving 8 bases between them. CDR3 loop: CSARYWGEQYF. As DNA, the CDR3 is TGCAGTGCTAGATATTGGGGCGAGCAGTACTTC.

This clonotype turned up a few times. The chain joins TRBV4-1 to TRBJ1-4; D is unclear. Germline lookup yields CDR1 MGHRA and CDR2 YSYEKL. The V gene lost 4 bases and the J gene lost 5 bases, with 8 bases spanning the gap. CDR3 length: 13 residues. The CDR3 is CASSRGQNEKLFF. The CDR3, as DNA: TGCGCCAGCAGCCGAGGGCAGAATGAAAAACTGTTTTTT.

J is TRBJ1-4 and V is TRBV5-6, with D uncertain. Germline V gene sequence: CDR1 SGHDT, CDR2 YYEEEE. The CDR3 covers 13 residues. V lost 2 bases and J lost 4, with 6 bases in between. The CDR3: CASSLGFNEKLFF. The CDR3 region has the DNA TGTGCCAGCAGCTTAGGATTTAATGAAAAACTGTTTTTT.

The rearrangement links TRBV5-1 to TRBJ2-1; 9 nucleotides agree with TRBD2. J gave up 9 bases and V 3 bases, and 19 bases lay outside the gene matches. This CDR3 has 18 residues. CDR1 SGHRS and CDR2 YFSETQ come from the germline V gene. In DNA form, the CDR3 reads TGCGCCAGCAGCTCCTCGCCCGGCCGCGGGGGGGCCTTAGCTGAGCAGTTCTTC. Its protein product is CASSSSPGRGGALAEQFF.

This clonotype showed up many times. The CDR3 bases are TGCGCCAGCAGCTTGGACGCCGCGGGCGCATTCGGAAACACCATATATTTT. It yields the protein CASSLDAAGAFGNTIYF. The V call is TRBV5-1, the J call TRBJ1-3, with D unresolved. Per the germline V gene, CDR1 is SGHRS and CDR2 is YFSETQ. V lost 0 bases, J lost 4 bases, and 17 bases lay in between. This CDR3 has 17 residues.